Listed below are T cell receptor beta chains from one sample, sequenced in a study of T cell changes during pregnancy in multiple sclerosis. Repertoires were generated with immunoSEQ multiplex PCR, while TCRdb's copy carries only in-frame clones and drops some. The table lists just over 50,000 clones, roughly 94% of them singletons. This specimen consisted of CD4+ T cells from peripheral blood mononuclear cells, obtained in the second trimester of pregnancy. Source of these receptors: a female donor with multiple sclerosis, enrolled in a pregnancy study. The CDR3 runs from the conserved cysteine through the conserved F or W. A D gene is named only where the DNA matches it firmly. Only part of the rows carry a size: once, few, many, or a class if the clone is expanded.

V gene	clone size	D gene	J gene	CDR3 protein	CDR3 DNA
TRBV9	.	.	TRBJ1-6	CASSGQSSYNSPLHF	TGTGCCAGCAGCGGACAGAGCTCCTATAATTCACCCCTCCACTTT
TRBV7-2	.	.	TRBJ2-4	CASSPRLTKNIQYF	TGTGCCAGCAGCCCTCGGTTAACCAAAAACATTCAGTACTTC
TRBV7-9	.	.	TRBJ2-1	CASSLAQGHEQFF	TGTGCCAGCAGCTTAGCGCAGGGTCATGAGCAGTTCTTC
TRBV5-6	.	.	TRBJ2-1	CASRLVGGSSYNEQFF	TGTGCCAGCAGATTGGTGGGGGGTAGCTCCTACAATGAGCAGTTCTTC
TRBV12-5	once	TRBD2	TRBJ2-1	CASGLVGSLTSGGVIAYNEQFF	TGTGCTAGTGGTTTGGTCGGATCCCTGACTAGCGGGGGGGTAATCGCCTACAATGAGCAGTTCTTC
TRBV5-1	.	.	TRBJ2-1	CASSLGPTEQFF	TGCGCCAGCAGCTTGGGTCCTACTGAGCAGTTCTTC
TRBV6-1	.	TRBD1	TRBJ2-7	CAGSQGAPYEQYF	TGTGCCGGATCACAGGGGGCGCCGTACGAGCAGTACTTC
TRBV5-1	.	.	TRBJ2-3	CASSTGDEDTQYF	TGCGCCAGTTCAACGGGGGACGAGGATACGCAGTATTTT
TRBV9	.	.	TRBJ1-1	CASSGTGIGTEAFF	TGTGCCAGCAGCGGAACAGGGATAGGGACTGAAGCTTTCTTT
TRBV9	.	.	TRBJ1-1	CASSVGWGANTEAFF	TGTGCCAGCAGCGTAGGATGGGGAGCGAACACTGAAGCTTTCTTT
TRBV7-2	.	.	TRBJ2-5	CASSFPGRQETQYF	TGTGCCAGCAGCTTCCCGGGGAGGCAAGAGACCCAGTACTTC
TRBV6-5	.	.	TRBJ1-1	CASSRGTVNTEAFF	TGTGCCAGCAGTCGGGGGACGGTGAACACTGAAGCTTTCTTT
TRBV6-5	.	.	TRBJ2-2	CASSYDRNTGELFF	TGTGCCAGCAGTTACGACAGGAACACCGGGGAGCTGTTTTTT
TRBV7-3	.	.	TRBJ2-6	CASTKVGAQGANVLTF	TGTGCCAGCACCAAAGTGGGGGCCCAAGGGGCCAACGTCCTGACTTTC
TRBV6-1	.	.	TRBJ1-5	CASRAGAEGNQPQHF	TGTGCCAGCAGGGCAGGGGCGGAAGGCAATCAGCCCCAGCATTTT
TRBV27	.	.	TRBJ1-3	CASRGGQLSGNTIYF	TGTGCCAGCAGGGGGGGGCAACTCTCTGGAAACACCATATATTTT
TRBV6-5	.	TRBD2	TRBJ2-7	CASSYGQSGGVYEQYF	TGTGCCAGCAGTTACGGCCAATCCGGGGGGGTCTACGAGCAGTACTTC
TRBV7-2	.	.	TRBJ2-1	CASSFAGRNNEQFF	TGTGCCAGCAGCTTTGCGGGGCGAAACAATGAGCAGTTCTTC
TRBV4-3	once	TRBD2	TRBJ2-7	CASSQRTSGLYEQYF	TGCGCCAGCAGCCAGAGGACTAGCGGGCTCTACGAGCAGTACTTC
TRBV5-1	.	.	TRBJ2-3	CASSLASHPSADTQYF	TGCGCCAGCAGCTTGGCCAGCCATCCGAGCGCAGATACGCAGTATTTT
TRBV5-1	.	TRBD2	TRBJ2-5	CASSLAGGLEETQYF	TGCGCCAGCAGCTTGGCGGGGGGGCTGGAGGAGACCCAGTACTTC
TRBV10-3	.	.	TRBJ1-2	CAISDVVGHNYGYTF	TGTGCCATCAGTGATGTAGTGGGACATAACTATGGCTACACCTTC
TRBV9	.	TRBD1	TRBJ2-1	CASSPRDRTPVYNEQFF	TGTGCCAGCAGCCCACGGGACAGAACTCCCGTCTACAATGAGCAGTTCTTC
TRBV7-6	once	TRBD1	TRBJ1-6	CASSTRQGGNSPLHF	TGTGCCAGCAGCACACGACAGGGCGGAAATTCACCCCTCCACTTT
TRBV14	.	TRBD2	TRBJ2-7	CASSQMTSGAYF	TGTGCCAGCAGCCAAATGACTAGCGGCGCGTACTTC
TRBV10-2	.	TRBD2	TRBJ2-2	CASSETSGANTGELFF	TGCGCCAGCAGTGAGACTAGCGGGGCGAACACCGGGGAGCTGTTTTTT
TRBV5-5	.	.	TRBJ1-5	CASSLAVSNQPQHF	TGTGCCAGCAGCTTGGCAGTTAGCAATCAGCCCCAGCATTTT
TRBV4-3	once	.	TRBJ2-7	CASSQKQGGLQYF	TGCGCCAGCAGCCAAAAACAGGGGGGGCTGCAGTACTTC
TRBV13	.	.	TRBJ2-5	CASSDSPDSQETQYF	TGTGCCAGCAGCGACAGCCCGGACAGCCAAGAGACCCAGTACTTC
TRBV5-6	.	.	TRBJ2-1	CASSLWAGGGLTEQFF	TGTGCCAGCAGCTTGTGGGCAGGGGGAGGTCTCACTGAGCAGTTCTTC
TRBV6-5	.	.	TRBJ2-3	CASSYLKQDSDTQYF	TGTGCCAGCAGTTACTTGAAACAGGATTCTGATACGCAGTATTTT
TRBV9	.	TRBD1	TRBJ1-1	CASSVVQGQGEAFF	TGTGCCAGCAGCGTAGTTCAGGGACAGGGGGAAGCTTTCTTT
TRBV5-6	.	.	TRBJ1-2	CASSLAGGGYTF	TGTGCCAGCAGCTTGGCCGGGGGTGGCTACACCTTC
TRBV30	.	TRBD1	TRBJ2-1	CAWSPTGHEQFF	TGTGCCTGGAGTCCGACAGGGCATGAGCAGTTCTTC
TRBV5-6	.	TRBD1	TRBJ1-6	CASSTGQGVGNSPLHF	TGTGCCAGCAGCACCGGACAGGGGGTTGGCAATTCACCCCTCCACTTT
TRBV5-8	.	TRBD1	TRBJ1-2	CASSRGTVYGYTF	TGTGCCAGCAGCAGGGGGACAGTCTATGGCTACACCTTC
TRBV5-1	once	TRBD1	TRBJ2-7	CASSIGTGGSYEQYF	TGCGCCAGCAGCATTGGGACAGGAGGATCCTACGAGCAGTACTTC
TRBV6-5	.	.	TRBJ2-1	CASSYSAGSTYNEQFF	TGTGCCAGCAGTTACTCGGCGGGGTCAACCTACAATGAGCAGTTCTTC
TRBV7-3	.	TRBD1	TRBJ2-1	CASSSDRGGEQFF	TGTGCCAGCAGCTCGGACAGGGGGGGTGAGCAGTTCTTC
TRBV10-3	.	TRBD1	TRBJ1-5	CAISEDRVQPQHF	TGTGCCATCAGTGAGGACAGGGTTCAGCCCCAGCATTTT
TRBV7-2	.	.	TRBJ2-2	CASSSTSYTGELFF	TGTGCCAGCAGCTCGACTAGTTACACCGGGGAGCTGTTTTTT
TRBV7-2	.	.	TRBJ1-2	CASSSRGPGSYGYTF	TGTGCCAGCAGCTCTAGGGGCCCCGGGAGCTATGGCTACACCTTC
TRBV21-1	.	.	TRBJ2-3	CASSKWAGTELLSRFTDTQYF	TGTGCCAGCAGCAAGTGGGCAGGGACAGAACTATTATCCCGTTTCACAGATACGCAGTATTTT
TRBV5-5	.	TRBD1	TRBJ2-5	CASSLFTGAGQETQYF	TGTGCCAGCAGCTTATTCACAGGGGCCGGACAAGAGACCCAGTACTTC
TRBV6-6	.	.	TRBJ1-1	CASSLQGNTEAFF	TGTGCCAGCAGTTTACAGGGGAACACTGAAGCTTTCTTT
TRBV29-1	once	.	TRBJ2-1	CSVGSDNEQFF	TGCAGCGTTGGTTCGGACAATGAGCAGTTCTTC
TRBV19	.	TRBD1	TRBJ1-1	CASSIRGQPMNTEAFF	TGTGCCAGTAGTATTCGGGGACAGCCCATGAACACTGAAGCTTTCTTT
TRBV29-1	.	TRBD1	TRBJ1-1	CSAGQGATEAFF	TGCAGCGCCGGACAGGGGGCAACTGAAGCTTTCTTT
TRBV9	.	TRBD1	TRBJ2-3	CASSVPTGETVRDTQYF	TGTGCCAGCAGCGTACCTACAGGGGAAACGGTGCGGGATACGCAGTATTTT